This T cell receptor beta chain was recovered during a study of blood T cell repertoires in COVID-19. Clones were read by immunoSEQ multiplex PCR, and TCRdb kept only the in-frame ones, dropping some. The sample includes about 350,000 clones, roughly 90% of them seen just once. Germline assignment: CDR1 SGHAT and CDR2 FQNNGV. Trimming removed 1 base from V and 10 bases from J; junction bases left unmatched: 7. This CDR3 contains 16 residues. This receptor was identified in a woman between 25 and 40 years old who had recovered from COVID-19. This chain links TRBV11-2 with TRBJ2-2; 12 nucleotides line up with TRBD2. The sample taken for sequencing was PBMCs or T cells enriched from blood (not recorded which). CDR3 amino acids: CASSLGTSGEYEELFF. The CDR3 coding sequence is TGTGCCAGCAGCTTAGGGACTAGCGGGGAGTACGAGGAGCTGTTTTTT.